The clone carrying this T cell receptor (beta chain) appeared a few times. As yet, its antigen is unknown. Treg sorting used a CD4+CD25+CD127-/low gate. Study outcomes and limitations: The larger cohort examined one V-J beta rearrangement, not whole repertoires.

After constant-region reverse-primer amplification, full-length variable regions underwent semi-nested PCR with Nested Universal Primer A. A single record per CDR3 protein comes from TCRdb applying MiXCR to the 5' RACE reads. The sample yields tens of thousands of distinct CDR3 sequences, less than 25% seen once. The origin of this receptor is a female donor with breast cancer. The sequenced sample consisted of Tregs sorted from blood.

DNA for the CDR3: TGTGCCAGCAGCTCCATCCAACAAGAGACCCAGTACTTC. This translates into CASSSIQQETQYF. This sequence joins TRBV5-6 and TRBJ2-5; D remains unclear. Trimming pared 3 bases from V and 2 bases from J, leaving 8 bases between. Germline values: CDR1 SGHDT, CDR2 YYEEEE. The CDR3 is made up of 13 amino acids.